A single sample is the source of the 8 T cell receptor beta chains below, sequenced in a study of tumor-infiltrating lymphocytes in oesophageal squamous cell carcinoma (dated by TCRdb to 2015 to 2016). To prepare the library, PCR was applied. The instrument was an Illumina HiSeq 2000. The public reads were reanalyzed by TCRdb: fastp trimming at Q25, MiXCR alignment, in-frame beta chains only. Entries that share a CDR3 protein sequence are merged under the most common genes and DNA. This sample lists 3,500 or so distinct CDR3 sequences; 11% to 15% were detected once. Less than 20% of the sample is taken by the ten largest. The specimen sequenced was esophageal tumor tissue. These receptors originate from a male donor with esophageal squamous cell carcinoma.

This clonotype has ten or more counts. The V call is TRBV5-1, the J call TRBJ2-5; maybe TRBD2 (5 bases). With the DNA end fitting TRBJ2-7 better, the J assignment may be wrong. This CDR3 region has 14 residues. The V gene's germline CDR1 is SGHRS and CDR2 YFSETQ. Here the CDR3 DNA reads TGCGCCAGCAGCTTGTCACCGGGGACCTACGAGCAGTACTTC. This codes for CASSLSPGTYEQYF.

This clonotype occurred many times. A junction boundary mismatches the germline segment, possibly from a read error. This chain connects TRBV27 to TRBJ2-5; D perhaps matches TRBD2 (6 bases). CDR3 size: 12 residues. Per germline, CDR1 MNHEY and CDR2 SMNVEV (reference sequence). The CDR3: CASSFNRGWLHF. CDR3 bases: TGTGCCAGCAGTTTTAATCGGGGGTGGTTACACTTC.

In the case of this clonotype: The CDR3 does not end in the conserved phenylalanine or tryptophan, so this is likely a read error. It is unclear where the CDR3 begins or ends on the DNA, so no DNA is shown, and the CDR3 is as TCRdb lists it. The chain is built from TRBV7-3 and TRBJ1-1; the table's D gene call, TRBD1, was not cross checked with the DNA. The germline V gene encodes CDR1 SGHTA and CDR2 FQGTGA. The CDR3 is made up of 15 amino acids, end residues included. The CDR3 here is CASSLRGISPSILVM.

The sample holds a few counts of this clonotype. A much larger clone differs by one base, so this may be a read error. The chain's CDR3 is CASSYSTGSYNEQYF. CDR3 in DNA: TGTGCCAGCAGTTACTCGACAGGCTCCTACAATGAGCAGTACTTC. This chain links TRBV6-6 with TRBJ2-1; tentatively, D is TRBD1 (6 bases). The end of the DNA is better explained by TRBJ2-7, so the J call may be wrong. From germline, CDR1 is MNHNY and CDR2 SVGAGI (reference sequence). The CDR3 runs 15 residues.

This clonotype was recorded a few times. Likely a read error: the CDR3 ends without its conserved phenylalanine or tryptophan. The limits of the CDR3 on the DNA are not certain, so only TCRdb's listed CDR3 is given. The chain combines TRBV7-6 with TRBJ2-1; the table's D call TRBD1 went unverified against the DNA. CDR1 SGHVS and CDR2 FNYEAQ come from the germline V gene. The CDR3 is made up of 10 amino acids, end residues included. CDR3 loop: CASRPPIGLS.

By frequency in the sample, this clonotype is medium-sized. The chain carries TRBV7-2 and TRBJ1-5; D is ambiguous. CDR1 and CDR2 from the germline V gene are SGHTA and FQGNSA. Trimming removed 5 bases at V and 3 bases at J, with 11 bases between. The CDR3 has 14 amino acids. The CDR3 spells CASSPMLVNQPQHF. DNA of the CDR3: TGTGCCAGCAGCCCCATGCTGGTCAATCAGCCCCAGCATTTT.

This clonotype was seen at least ten times. Here the CDR3 omits its conserved ending phenylalanine or tryptophan, so a read error is the likely source. The DNA is omitted, as the CDR3 cannot be located on it reliably, and the CDR3 follows TCRdb's listing. The chain employs TRBV11-2 and TRBJ2-7; whether TRBD1, the table's D call, matches the DNA was not checked. CDR1 SGHAT and CDR2 FQNNGV come from the germline V gene. The CDR3 region is 16 residues in length, termini included. The CDR3 sequence: CASSLVGHNYGYTFGS.

Points on this clonotype: It is likely a read error, because the conserved phenylalanine at the end of the CDR3 is missing. The limits of the CDR3 on the DNA are not certain, so only TCRdb's listed CDR3 is given. The chain joins TRBV6-5 to TRBJ2-3; the D call in the table, TRBD2, was not verified against the DNA. The CDR3 spans 12 amino acids, including both terminal residues. From germline, CDR1 is MNHEY and CDR2 SVGAGI. The CDR3 is CASSGYEQYFGP.